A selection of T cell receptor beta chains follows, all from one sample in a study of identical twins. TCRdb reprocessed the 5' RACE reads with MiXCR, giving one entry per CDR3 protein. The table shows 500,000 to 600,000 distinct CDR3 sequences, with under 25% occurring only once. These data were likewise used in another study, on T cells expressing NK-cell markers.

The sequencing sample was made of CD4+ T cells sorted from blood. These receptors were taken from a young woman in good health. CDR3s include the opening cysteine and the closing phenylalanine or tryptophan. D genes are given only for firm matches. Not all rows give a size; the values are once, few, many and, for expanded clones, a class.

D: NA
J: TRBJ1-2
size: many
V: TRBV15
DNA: TGTGCCACCAGCAGAGATCTAGGCGGTAACTATGGCTACACCTTC
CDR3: CATSRDLGGNYGYTF

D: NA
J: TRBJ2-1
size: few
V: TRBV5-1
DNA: TGCGCCAGCAGCTTGGCTATAAATGAGCAGTTCTTC
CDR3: CASSLAINEQFF

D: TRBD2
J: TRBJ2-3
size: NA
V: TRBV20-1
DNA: TGCAGTGCCACCGTCCCTAGCGGCAGCACAGATACGCAGTATTTT
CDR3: CSATVPSGSTDTQYF

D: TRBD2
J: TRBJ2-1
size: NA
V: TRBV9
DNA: TGTGCCAGCAGCGTAGGAGGACTAGCGGGAGGGCCTCAGAATGAGCAGTTCTTC
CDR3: CASSVGGLAGGPQNEQFF

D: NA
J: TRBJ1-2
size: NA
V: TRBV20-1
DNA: TGCAGTGCTAGAGGACAGACTAACTATGGCTACACCTTC
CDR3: CSARGQTNYGYTF

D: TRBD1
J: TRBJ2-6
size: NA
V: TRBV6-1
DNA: TGTGCCAGCAGCGCCGGGACAGGCTCTGGGGCCAACGTCCTGACTTTC
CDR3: CASSAGTGSGANVLTF

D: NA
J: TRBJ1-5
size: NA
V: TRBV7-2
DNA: TGTGCCAGCAGCCCCAACAAGGGGAGGAATCAGCCCCAGCATTTT
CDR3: CASSPNKGRNQPQHF

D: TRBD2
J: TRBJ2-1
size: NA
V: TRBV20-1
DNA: TGCAGTGCGAGACCCGGGACTAGCGCTCTCTATGAGCAGTTCTTC
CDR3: CSARPGTSALYEQFF

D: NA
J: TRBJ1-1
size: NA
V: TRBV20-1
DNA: TGCAGTGCCAAAACACCGAACACTGAAGCTTTCTTT
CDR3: CSAKTPNTEAFF

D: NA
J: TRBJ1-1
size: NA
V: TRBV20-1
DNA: TGCAGTGCGGGGATTAACACTGAAGCTTTCTTT
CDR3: CSAGINTEAFF

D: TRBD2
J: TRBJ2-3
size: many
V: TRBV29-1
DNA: TGCAGCGTCACCTCCGGGACTACCCACACAGATACGCAGTATTTT
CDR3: CSVTSGTTHTDTQYF

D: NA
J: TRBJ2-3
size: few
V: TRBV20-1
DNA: TGCAGTGCTACCTACCCCCGCGGGTTTACGCAGTATTTT
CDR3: CSATYPRGFTQYF

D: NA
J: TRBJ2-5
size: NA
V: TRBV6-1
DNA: TGTGCCAGCAGACCAGGGGCTCTAGGGACCCAGTACTTC
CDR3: CASRPGALGTQYF

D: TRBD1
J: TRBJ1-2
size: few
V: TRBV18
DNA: TGTGCCAGCTCATCGGACAGGGTAGGAGGCTACACCTTC
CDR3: CASSSDRVGGYTF

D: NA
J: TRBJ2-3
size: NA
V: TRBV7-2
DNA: TGTGCCAGCAGCGCTCGGGGACAATTCACAGATACGCAGTATTTT
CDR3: CASSARGQFTDTQYF

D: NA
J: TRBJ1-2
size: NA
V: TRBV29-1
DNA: TGCAGCGTTCCACGGACGGCTAACTATGGCTACACCTTC
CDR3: CSVPRTANYGYTF

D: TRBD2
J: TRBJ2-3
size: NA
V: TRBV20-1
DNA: TGCAGTGCTAGGGGGGCGGGAGGCCGAGATACGCAGTATTTT
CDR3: CSARGAGGRDTQYF

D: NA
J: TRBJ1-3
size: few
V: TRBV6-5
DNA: TGTGCCAGCAGTTACGGGGGGAACTCTGGAAACACCATATATTTT
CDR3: CASSYGGNSGNTIYF

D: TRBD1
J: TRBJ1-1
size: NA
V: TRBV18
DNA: TGTGCCAGCTCCCCAAGAGGACAGGGGGACACTGAAGCTTTCTTT
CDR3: CASSPRGQGDTEAFF

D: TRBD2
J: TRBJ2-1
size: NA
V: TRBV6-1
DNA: TGTGCCAGCAGTGACCTCCGGGGGGTCTCCTACAATGAGCAGTTCTTC
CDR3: CASSDLRGVSYNEQFF

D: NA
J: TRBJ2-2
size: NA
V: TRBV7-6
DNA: TGTGCCAGCACCTGGGACTCGGCAGGGGGTCGGGGGGAGCTGTTTTTT
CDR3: CASTWDSAGGRGELFF

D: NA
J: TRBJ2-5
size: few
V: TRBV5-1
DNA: TGCGCCAGCAGCTTGGCTACCCACCAACAAGAGACCCAGTACTTC
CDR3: CASSLATHQQETQYF

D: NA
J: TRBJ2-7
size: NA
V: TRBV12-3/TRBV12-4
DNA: TGTGCCAGCAGCCGCAGCGGACTTCCTCGTTACGAGCAGTACTTC
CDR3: CASSRSGLPRYEQYF

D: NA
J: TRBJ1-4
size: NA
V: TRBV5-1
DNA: TGCGCCAGCAGTGTGTCCGACAGAACGGCGGAAAAACTGTTTTTT
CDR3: CASSVSDRTAEKLFF

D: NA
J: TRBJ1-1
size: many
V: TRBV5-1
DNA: TGCGCCAGCAGCCATGGGACCGCCTTGAACACTGAAGCTTTCTTT
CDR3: CASSHGTALNTEAFF